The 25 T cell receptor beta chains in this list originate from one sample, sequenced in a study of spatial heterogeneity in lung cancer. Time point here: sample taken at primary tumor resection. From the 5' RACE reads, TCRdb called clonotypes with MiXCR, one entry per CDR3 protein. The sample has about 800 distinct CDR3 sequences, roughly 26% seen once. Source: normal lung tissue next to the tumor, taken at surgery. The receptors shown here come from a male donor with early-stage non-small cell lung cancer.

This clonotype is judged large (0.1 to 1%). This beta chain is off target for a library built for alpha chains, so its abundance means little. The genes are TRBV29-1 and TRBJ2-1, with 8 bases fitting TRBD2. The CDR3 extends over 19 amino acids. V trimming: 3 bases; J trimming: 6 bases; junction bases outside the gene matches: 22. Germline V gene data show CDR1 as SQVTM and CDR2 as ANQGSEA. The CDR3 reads CSVDETWSSGIPWANEQFF. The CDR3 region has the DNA TGCAGCGTTGACGAGACCTGGAGTAGCGGGATCCCCTGGGCCAATGAGCAGTTCTTC.

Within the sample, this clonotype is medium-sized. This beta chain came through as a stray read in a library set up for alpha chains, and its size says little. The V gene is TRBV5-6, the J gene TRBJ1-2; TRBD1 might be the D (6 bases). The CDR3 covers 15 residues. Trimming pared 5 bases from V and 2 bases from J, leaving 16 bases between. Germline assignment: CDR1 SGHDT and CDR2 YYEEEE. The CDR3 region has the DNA TGTGCCAGCAGGTTGTGGGGGGCGCCCAACTATGGCTACACCTTC. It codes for CASRLWGAPNYGYTF.

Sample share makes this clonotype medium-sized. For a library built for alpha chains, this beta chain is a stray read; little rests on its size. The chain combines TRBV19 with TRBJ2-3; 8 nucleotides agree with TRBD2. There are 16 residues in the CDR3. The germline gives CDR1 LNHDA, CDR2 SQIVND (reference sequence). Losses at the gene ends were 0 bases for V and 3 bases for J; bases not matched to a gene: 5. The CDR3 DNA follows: TGTGCCAGTAGTATAGATGGCAGCGGGAGAACAGATACGCAGTATTTT. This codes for CASSIDGSGRTDTQYF.

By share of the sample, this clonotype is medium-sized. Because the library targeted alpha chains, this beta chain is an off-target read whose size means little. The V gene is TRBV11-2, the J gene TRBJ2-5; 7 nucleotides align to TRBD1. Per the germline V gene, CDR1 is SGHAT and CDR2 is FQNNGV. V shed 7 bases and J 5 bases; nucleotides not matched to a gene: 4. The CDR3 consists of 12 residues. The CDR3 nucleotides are TGTGCCAGCAACAACAGGGGTGAGACCCAGTACTTC. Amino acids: CASNNRGETQYF.

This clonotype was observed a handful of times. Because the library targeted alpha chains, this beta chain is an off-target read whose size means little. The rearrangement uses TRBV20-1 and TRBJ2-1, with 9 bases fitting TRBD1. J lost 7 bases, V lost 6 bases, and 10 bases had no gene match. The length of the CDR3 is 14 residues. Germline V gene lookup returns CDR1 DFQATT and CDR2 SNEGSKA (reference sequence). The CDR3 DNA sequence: TGCAGTGCCGGGGACAGGGCCTCTGGGAATGAGCAGTTCTTC. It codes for CSAGDRASGNEQFF.

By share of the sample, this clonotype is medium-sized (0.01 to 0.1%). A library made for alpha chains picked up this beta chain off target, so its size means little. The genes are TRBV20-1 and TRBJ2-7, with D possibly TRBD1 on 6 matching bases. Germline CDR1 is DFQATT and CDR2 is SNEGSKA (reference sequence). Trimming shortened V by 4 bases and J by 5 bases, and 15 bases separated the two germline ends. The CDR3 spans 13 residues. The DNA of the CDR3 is TGCAGTGCTATGGGCCAGGGGAGCCACGAGCAGTACTTC. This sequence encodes CSAMGQGSHEQYF.

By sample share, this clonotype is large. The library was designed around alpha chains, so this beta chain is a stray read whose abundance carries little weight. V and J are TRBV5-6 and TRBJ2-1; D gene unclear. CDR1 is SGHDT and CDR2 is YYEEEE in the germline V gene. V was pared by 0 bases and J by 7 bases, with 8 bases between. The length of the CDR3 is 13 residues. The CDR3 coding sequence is TGTGCCAGCAGCTTGGGTTTGGGGAATGAGCAGTTCTTC. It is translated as CASSLGLGNEQFF.

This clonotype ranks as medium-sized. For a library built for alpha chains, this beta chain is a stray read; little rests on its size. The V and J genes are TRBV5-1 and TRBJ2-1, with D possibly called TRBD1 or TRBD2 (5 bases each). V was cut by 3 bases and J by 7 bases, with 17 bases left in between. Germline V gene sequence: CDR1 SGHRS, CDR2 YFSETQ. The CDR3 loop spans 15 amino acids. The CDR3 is CASSSSGRGENEQFF. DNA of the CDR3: TGCGCCAGCAGCTCATCGGGGAGAGGGGAGAATGAGCAGTTCTTC. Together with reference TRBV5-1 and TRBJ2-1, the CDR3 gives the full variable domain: KAGVTQTPRYLIKTRGQQVTLSCSPISGHRSVSWYQQTPGQGLQFLFEYFSETQRNKGNFPGRFSGRQFSNSRSEMNVSTLELGDSALYLCASSSSGRGENEQFFGPGTRLTVL.

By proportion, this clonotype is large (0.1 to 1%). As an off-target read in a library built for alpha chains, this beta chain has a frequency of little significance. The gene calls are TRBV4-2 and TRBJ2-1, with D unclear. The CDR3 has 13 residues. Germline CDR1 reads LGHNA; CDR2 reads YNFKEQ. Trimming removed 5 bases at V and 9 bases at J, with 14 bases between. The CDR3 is CASSEPGVGEQFF. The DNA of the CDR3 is TGTGCCAGCAGCGAACCTGGTGTGGGTGAGCAGTTCTTC.

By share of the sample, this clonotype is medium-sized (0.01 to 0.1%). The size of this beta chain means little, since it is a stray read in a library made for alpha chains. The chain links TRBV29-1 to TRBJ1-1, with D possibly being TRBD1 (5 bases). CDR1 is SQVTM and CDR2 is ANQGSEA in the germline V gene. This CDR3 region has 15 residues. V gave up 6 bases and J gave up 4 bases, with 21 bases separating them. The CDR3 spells CSVEKGSGRGTEAFF. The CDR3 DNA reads TGCAGCGTGGAGAAGGGGTCAGGGAGAGGCACTGAAGCTTTCTTT.

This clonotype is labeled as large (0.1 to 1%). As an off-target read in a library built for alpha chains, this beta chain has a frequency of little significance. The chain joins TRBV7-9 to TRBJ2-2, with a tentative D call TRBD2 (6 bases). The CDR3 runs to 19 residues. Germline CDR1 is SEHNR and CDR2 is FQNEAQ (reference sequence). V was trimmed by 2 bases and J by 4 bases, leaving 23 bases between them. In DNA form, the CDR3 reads TGTGCCAGCAGCTTATTGAATCGTGCCGGCGGGGTCTCCACCGGGGAGCTGTTTTTT. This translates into CASSLLNRAGGVSTGELFF.

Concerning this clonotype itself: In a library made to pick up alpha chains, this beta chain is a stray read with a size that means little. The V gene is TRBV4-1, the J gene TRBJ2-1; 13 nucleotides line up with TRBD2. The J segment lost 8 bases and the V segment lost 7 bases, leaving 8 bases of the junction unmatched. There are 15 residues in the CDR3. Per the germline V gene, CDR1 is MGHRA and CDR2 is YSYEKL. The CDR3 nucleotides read TGCGCCAGCACCTGGACTAGCGGGAGAAGTGATGAGCAGTTCTTC. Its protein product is CASTWTSGRSDEQFF.

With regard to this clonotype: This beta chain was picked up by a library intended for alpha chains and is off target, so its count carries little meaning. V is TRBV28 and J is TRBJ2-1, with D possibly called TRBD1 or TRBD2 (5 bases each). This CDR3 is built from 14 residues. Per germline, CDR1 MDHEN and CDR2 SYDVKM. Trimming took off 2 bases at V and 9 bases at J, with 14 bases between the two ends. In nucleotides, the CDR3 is TGTGCCAGCAGTTTAACGGGGCGCGGTGGTGAGCAGTTCTTC. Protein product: CASSLTGRGGEQFF.

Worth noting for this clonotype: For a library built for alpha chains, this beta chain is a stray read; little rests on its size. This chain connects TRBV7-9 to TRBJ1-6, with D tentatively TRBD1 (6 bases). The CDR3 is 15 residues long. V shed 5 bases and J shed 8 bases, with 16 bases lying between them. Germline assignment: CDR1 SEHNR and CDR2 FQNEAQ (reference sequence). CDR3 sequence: CASSPRTDEDSPLHF. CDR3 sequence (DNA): TGTGCCAGCAGCCCAAGGACAGATGAGGATTCACCCCTCCACTTT.

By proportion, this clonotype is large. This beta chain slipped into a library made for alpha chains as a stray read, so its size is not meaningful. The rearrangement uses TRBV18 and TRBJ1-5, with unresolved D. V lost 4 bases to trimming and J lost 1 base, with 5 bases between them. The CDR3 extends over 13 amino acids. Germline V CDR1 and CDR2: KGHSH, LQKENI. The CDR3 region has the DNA TGTGCCAGCTCACTGGACAGCAATCAGCCCCAGCATTTT. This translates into CASSLDSNQPQHF.

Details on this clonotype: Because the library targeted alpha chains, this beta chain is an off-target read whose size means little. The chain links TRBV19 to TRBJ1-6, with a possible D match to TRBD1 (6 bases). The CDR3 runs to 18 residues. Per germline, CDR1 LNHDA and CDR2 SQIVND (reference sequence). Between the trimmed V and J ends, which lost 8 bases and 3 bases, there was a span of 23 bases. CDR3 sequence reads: CASSDSGLSVSYNSPLHF. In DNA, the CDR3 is TGTGCCAGTTCGGACAGTGGGTTATCAGTCAGCTATAATTCACCCCTCCACTTT.

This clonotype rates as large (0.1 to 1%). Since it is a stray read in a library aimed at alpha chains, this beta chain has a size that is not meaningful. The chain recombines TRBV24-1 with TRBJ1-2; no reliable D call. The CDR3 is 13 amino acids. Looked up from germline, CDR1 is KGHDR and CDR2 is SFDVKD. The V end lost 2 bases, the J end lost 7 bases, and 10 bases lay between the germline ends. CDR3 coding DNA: TGTGCCACCAGTGATTCCTCCTTAGGTGGCTACACCTTC. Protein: CATSDSSLGGYTF.

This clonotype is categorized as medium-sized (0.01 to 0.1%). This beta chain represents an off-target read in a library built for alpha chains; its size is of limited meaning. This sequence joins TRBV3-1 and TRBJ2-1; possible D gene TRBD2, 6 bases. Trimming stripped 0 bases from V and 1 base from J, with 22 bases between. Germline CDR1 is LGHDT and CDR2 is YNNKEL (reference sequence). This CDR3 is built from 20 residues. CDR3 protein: CASSQEYGSLSVRSYNEQFF. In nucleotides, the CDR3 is TGTGCCAGCAGCCAAGAATACGGGAGCTTAAGTGTTAGGTCCTACAATGAGCAGTTCTTC.

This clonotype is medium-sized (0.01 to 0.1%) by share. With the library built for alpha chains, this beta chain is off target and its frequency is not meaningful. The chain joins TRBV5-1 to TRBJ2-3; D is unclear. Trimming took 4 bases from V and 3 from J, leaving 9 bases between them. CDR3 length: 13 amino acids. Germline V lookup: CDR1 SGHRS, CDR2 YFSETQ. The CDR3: CASSPGPTDTQYF. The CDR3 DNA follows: TGCGCCAGCAGCCCCGGACCGACAGATACGCAGTATTTT.

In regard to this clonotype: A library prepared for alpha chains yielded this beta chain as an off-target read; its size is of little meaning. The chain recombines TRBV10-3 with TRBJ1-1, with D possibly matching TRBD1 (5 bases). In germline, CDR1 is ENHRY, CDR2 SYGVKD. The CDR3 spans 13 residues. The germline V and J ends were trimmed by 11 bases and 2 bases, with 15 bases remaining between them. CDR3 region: CALSVGHNTEAFF. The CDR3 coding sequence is TGTGCCCTTTCCGTCGGACACAACACTGAAGCTTTCTTT.

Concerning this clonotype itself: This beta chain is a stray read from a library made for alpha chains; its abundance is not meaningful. The CDR3 sequence: CASSPVGVPLLETQYF. The CDR3 DNA sequence: TGTGCCAGCAGCCCCGTGGGGGTGCCCCTGTTGGAGACCCAGTACTTC. The chain links TRBV13 to TRBJ2-5; D is perhaps TRBD1 or TRBD2 (5 bases each). Trimming removed 5 bases from V and 5 bases from J, with 21 bases in between. Germline V gene lookup returns CDR1 PRHDT and CDR2 FYEKMQ (reference sequence). The CDR3 loop spans 16 amino acids.

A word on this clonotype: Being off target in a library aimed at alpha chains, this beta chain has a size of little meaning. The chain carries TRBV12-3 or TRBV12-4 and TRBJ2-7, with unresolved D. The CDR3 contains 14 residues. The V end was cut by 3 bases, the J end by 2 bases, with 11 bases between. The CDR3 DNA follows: TGTGCCAGCAGTTTTGCGGCGGCCACCTACGAGCAGTACTTC. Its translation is CASSFAAATYEQYF.

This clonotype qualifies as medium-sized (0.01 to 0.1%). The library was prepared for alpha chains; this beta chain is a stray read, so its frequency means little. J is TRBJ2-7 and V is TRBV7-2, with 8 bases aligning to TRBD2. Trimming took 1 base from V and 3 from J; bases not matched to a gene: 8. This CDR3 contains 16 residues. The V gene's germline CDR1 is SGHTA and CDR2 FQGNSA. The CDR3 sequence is CASSLGGSGALYEQYF. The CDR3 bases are TGTGCCAGCAGCTTAGGGGGTAGCGGGGCCCTCTACGAGCAGTACTTC.

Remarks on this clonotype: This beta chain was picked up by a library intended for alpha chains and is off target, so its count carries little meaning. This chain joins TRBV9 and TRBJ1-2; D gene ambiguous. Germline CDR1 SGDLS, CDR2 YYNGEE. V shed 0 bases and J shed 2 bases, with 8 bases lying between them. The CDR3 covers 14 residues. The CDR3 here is CASSVVTGNYGYTF. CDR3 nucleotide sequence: TGTGCCAGCAGCGTAGTTACCGGAAACTATGGCTACACCTTC.

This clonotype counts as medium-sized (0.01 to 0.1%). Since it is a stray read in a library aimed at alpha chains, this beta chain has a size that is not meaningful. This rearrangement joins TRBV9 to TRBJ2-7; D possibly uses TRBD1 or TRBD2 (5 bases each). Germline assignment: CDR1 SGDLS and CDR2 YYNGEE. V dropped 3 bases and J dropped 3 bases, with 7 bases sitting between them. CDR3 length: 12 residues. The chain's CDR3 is CASSGDGYEQYF. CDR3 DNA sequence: TGTGCCAGCAGCGGGGACGGCTACGAGCAGTACTTC.